The 20 T cell receptor beta chains presented below share a single source sample, sequenced in a study of HIV-infected patients and healthy controls. The repertoire came from unfractionated whole blood and reflected all unsorted peripheral T cells. cDNA was made from around 0.45 ug RNA using alpha and beta constant primers. Using multiplexing indices, alpha and beta chain libraries were generated apart by chain-specific third strand synthesis. TCRdb itself ran the 5' RACE reads through MiXCR, one entry per CDR3 protein. The table includes some 10,000 distinct CDR3 sequences, 5.8% detected once. Sequencing used blood. These receptor sequences come from an adult in good health.

By its share, this clonotype is medium-sized. V usage is TRBV10-3 and J usage is TRBJ2-2, with a weak D call TRBD2 (6 bases). The CDR3 runs to 14 residues. V was clipped by 10 bases and J by 5 bases, with 17 bases between them. Germline-derived CDR1 and CDR2 are ENHRY and SYGVKD. Here the CDR3 reads CATGSGDLTGELFF. The CDR3 DNA follows: TGTGCCACAGGGTCGGGGGACCTAACCGGGGAGCTGTTTTTT.

This clonotype is medium-sized. The rearrangement uses TRBV15 and TRBJ1-5; D gene uncertain. This CDR3 is 14 amino acids long. Deletions cut 2 bases from V and 4 bases from J, with 9 bases between. In germline, CDR1 is LNHNV, CDR2 YYDKDF (reference sequence). The CDR3, as DNA: TGTGCCACCAGCAGACGTCAGACGAATCAGCCCCAGCATTTT. The encoded protein is CATSRRQTNQPQHF.

This clonotype qualifies as medium-sized. The rearrangement joins TRBV5-1 to TRBJ2-3; TRBD2 is a possible D gene (5 bases). The germline CDR1 and CDR2 sequences are SGHRS and YFSETQ. The CDR3 is made up of 13 amino acids. V was shortened by 0 bases and J by 4 bases, with 6 bases between the two germline ends. As DNA, the CDR3 is TGCGCCAGCAGCTTGGCCGGGGCAGATACGCAGTATTTT. This gives the protein CASSLAGADTQYF. Supplemented by reference TRBV5-1 and TRBJ2-3, the full variable domain reads KAGVTQTPRYLIKTRGQQVTLSCSPISGHRSVSWYQQTPGQGLQFLFEYFSETQRNKGNFPGRFSGRQFSNSRSEMNVSTLELGDSALYLCASSLAGADTQYFGPGTRLTVL.

This clonotype is labeled as medium-sized. The rearrangement joins TRBV28 to TRBJ1-5; TRBD1 matches 10 bases. V shed 4 bases, J shed 1 base, and the junction held 13 bases outside the gene matches. CDR1 and CDR2 (germline): MDHEN, SYDVKM. There are 19 residues in the CDR3. CDR3 region: CASSSARDRGLWSNQPQHF. The CDR3 DNA is TGTGCCAGCAGTTCGGCCCGGGACAGGGGCCTTTGGAGCAATCAGCCCCAGCATTTT.

This clonotype was counted ten times or more. The chain carries TRBV7-2 and TRBJ2-3; 12 bases are shared with TRBD2. V was clipped by 11 bases and J by 4 bases; unmatched bases: 19. Germline loops: CDR1 SGHTA, CDR2 FQGNSA. The CDR3 extends over 18 amino acids. As DNA, the CDR3 is TGTGCCCTACCCCCCCCCCTAGCGGGAGGGCCTGTCGCAGATACGCAGTATTTT. Its protein is CALPPPLAGGPVADTQYF.

By sample share, this clonotype is medium-sized. The gene calls are TRBV10-2 and TRBJ2-1, with D possibly called TRBD1 or TRBD2 (6 bases each). This CDR3 spans 14 amino acids. V shed 5 bases and J shed 8 bases, with 16 bases lying between them. Germline values: CDR1 WSHSY, CDR2 SAAADI. The CDR3 region is CASSLWGARDEQFF. CDR3 in DNA: TGCGCCAGCAGTCTTTGGGGGGCAAGGGATGAGCAGTTCTTC.

Many counts were recorded for this clonotype. The rearrangement joins TRBV10-2 to TRBJ2-7; the D is unclear. Looked up from germline, CDR1 is WSHSY and CDR2 is SAAADI. Trimming took 8 bases from V and 6 from J, leaving 8 bases between them. The CDR3 runs to 10 residues. The CDR3 DNA reads as TGCGCCAGCTTAGAGGCCGAGCAGTACTTC. It encodes CASLEAEQYF.

This clonotype is categorized as medium-sized. The rearrangement joins TRBV6-5 to TRBJ2-7; 7 nucleotides match TRBD2. Germline CDR1 is MNHEY and CDR2 is SVGAGI. This CDR3 is built from 17 residues. V shed 5 bases and J 3 bases; nucleotides not matched to a gene: 16. CDR3 loop: CASSTSLFAGEGYEQYF. The CDR3 nucleotides read TGTGCCAGCAGTACCAGCCTTTTCGCGGGGGAGGGCTACGAGCAGTACTTC.

This clonotype is medium-sized by share. The chain employs TRBV29-1 and TRBJ1-1; D unresolved. V was cut by 2 bases and J by 3 bases, with 7 bases left in between. Germline V gene lookup returns CDR1 SQVTM and CDR2 ANQGSEA. The CDR3 has 12 amino acids. The CDR3 region is CSVEQRDTEAFF. The DNA of the CDR3 is TGCAGCGTTGAACAACGGGACACTGAAGCTTTCTTT.

This clonotype has at least ten counts. The chain couples TRBV10-2 to TRBJ2-1; 11 positions agree with TRBD2. CDR1 is WSHSY, CDR2 SAAADI, per germline. The CDR3 sequence is 17 residues long. V was clipped by 6 bases and J by 3 bases; unmatched bases: 10. In DNA, the CDR3 is TGCGCCAGCAGAGCCGGGACTAGCGGAAATTACTACAATGAGCAGTTCTTC. Its translation is CASRAGTSGNYYNEQFF.

This clonotype turned up a few times. The chain uses TRBV9 and TRBJ2-2, with TRBD2 as a possible D gene (5 bases). The CDR3 contains 14 residues. The germline CDR1 and CDR2 sequences are SGDLS and YYNGEE. Trimming left V 3 bases short and J 6 bases short, with 12 bases between. CDR3 in DNA: TGTGCCAGCAGCGAACTTTTGGGAGCCGGGGAGCTGTTTTTT. This gives the protein CASSELLGAGELFF.

Ten or more counts support this clonotype. The chain has TRBV18 and TRBJ2-7; the match to TRBD2 covers 11 bases. CDR1 is KGHSH and CDR2 is LQKENI in the germline V gene. V gave up 6 bases and J gave up 3 bases; unmatched junction bases: 7. This CDR3 contains 15 residues. CDR3 in DNA: TGTGCCAGCTCTCGGACTAGCGGGCTGGGCTACGAGCAGTACTTC. This translates into CASSRTSGLGYEQYF.

By sample fraction, this clonotype is medium-sized. The chain uses TRBV29-1 and TRBJ2-7; maybe TRBD2 (6 bases). V lost 4 bases and J lost 0, with 19 bases in between. Germline CDR1 and CDR2: SQVTM and ANQGSEA. The CDR3 sequence is 16 residues long. CDR3 protein: CSVGTTVDVLSYEQYF. The CDR3 coding sequence is TGCAGCGTTGGGACTACAGTCGACGTTCTCTCCTACGAGCAGTACTTC.

Relative to its sample, this clonotype is medium-sized. The chain employs TRBV4-1 and TRBJ1-5; maybe TRBD1 (6 bases). This CDR3 is built from 13 residues. Trimming shortened V by 3 bases and J by 7 bases, and 10 bases separated the two germline ends. Per the germline V gene, CDR1 is MGHRA and CDR2 is YSYEKL. CDR3 residues: CASSQLRGQPQHF. Here the CDR3 DNA reads TGCGCCAGCAGCCAGCTCAGGGGACAGCCCCAGCATTTT.

This clonotype was observed a few times. The chain recombines TRBV7-3 with TRBJ1-2; no firm D call. CDR3 length equals 13 residues. The germline V and J ends were trimmed by 4 bases and 5 bases, with 11 bases remaining between them. Germline V gives CDR1 SGHTA, CDR2 FQGTGA. The CDR3 protein is CASSSDGHYGYTF. DNA of the CDR3: TGTGCCAGCAGCTCGGACGGCCATTATGGCTACACCTTC.

This clonotype was observed a few times. This chain links TRBV7-9 with TRBJ2-1; 7 bases fit TRBD2. CDR1 and CDR2 from the germline V gene are SEHNR and FQNEAQ (reference sequence). CDR3 length: 15 amino acids. J gave up 5 bases and V 1 base, and 5 bases lay outside the gene matches. The CDR3 DNA follows: TGTGCCAGCAGCTTAGTACGGGGGGTAAACAATGAGCAGTTCTTC. Translation gives CASSLVRGVNNEQFF. Using reference TRBV7-9 and TRBJ2-1 for the parts outside the CDR3, the full variable domain is DTGVSQNPRHKITKRGQNVTFRCDPISEHNRLYWYRQTLGQGPEFLTYFQNEAQLEKSRLLSDRFSAERPKGSFSTLEIQRTEQGDSAMYLCASSLVRGVNNEQFFGPGTRLTVL.

The sample holds a few counts of this clonotype. This chain links TRBV6-5 with TRBJ2-1; 9 bases fit TRBD1. Germline loops: CDR1 MNHEY, CDR2 SVGAGI. Unmatched junction bases numbered 8, after V lost 6 bases and J lost 5 bases. The CDR3 runs to 15 residues. The CDR3 loop reads CASSPRDRANNEQFF. CDR3 in DNA: TGTGCCAGCAGCCCCCGGGACAGGGCTAACAATGAGCAGTTCTTC.

This clonotype has at least ten counts. The rearrangement joins TRBV4-3 to TRBJ2-2; D call uncertain. Germline loops: CDR1 LGHNA, CDR2 YSLEER. CDR3 size: 14 residues. V dropped 0 bases and J dropped 7 bases, with 9 bases sitting between them. CDR3 region: CASSQERTVGELFF. The CDR3 nucleotides are TGCGCCAGCAGCCAAGAAAGGACCGTCGGGGAGCTGTTTTTT.

By share, this clonotype ranks as medium-sized (0.01 to 0.1%). The rearrangement joins TRBV19 to TRBJ1-2, with 8 bases matching TRBD1. The CDR3 runs to 12 residues. CDR1 is LNHDA and CDR2 is SQIVND in the germline V gene (reference sequence). The junction had 2 bases not matched to a gene; V was cut back by 3 bases and J by 8 bases. The CDR3 DNA reads as TGTGCCAGTAGTATCGACAGGGGCGGCTACACCTTC. Translated, it gives CASSIDRGGYTF.

This clonotype qualifies as medium-sized. V usage is TRBV7-3 and J usage is TRBJ2-2; D is unclear. This CDR3 is 16 amino acids long. Germline V gene data show CDR1 as SGHTA and CDR2 as FQGTGA. Trimming cost V 1 base and J 4 bases, with 13 bases left between them. The CDR3 spells CASSLMSTARTGELFF. The CDR3, as DNA: TGTGCCAGCAGCTTAATGTCTACGGCTCGCACCGGGGAGCTGTTTTTT.